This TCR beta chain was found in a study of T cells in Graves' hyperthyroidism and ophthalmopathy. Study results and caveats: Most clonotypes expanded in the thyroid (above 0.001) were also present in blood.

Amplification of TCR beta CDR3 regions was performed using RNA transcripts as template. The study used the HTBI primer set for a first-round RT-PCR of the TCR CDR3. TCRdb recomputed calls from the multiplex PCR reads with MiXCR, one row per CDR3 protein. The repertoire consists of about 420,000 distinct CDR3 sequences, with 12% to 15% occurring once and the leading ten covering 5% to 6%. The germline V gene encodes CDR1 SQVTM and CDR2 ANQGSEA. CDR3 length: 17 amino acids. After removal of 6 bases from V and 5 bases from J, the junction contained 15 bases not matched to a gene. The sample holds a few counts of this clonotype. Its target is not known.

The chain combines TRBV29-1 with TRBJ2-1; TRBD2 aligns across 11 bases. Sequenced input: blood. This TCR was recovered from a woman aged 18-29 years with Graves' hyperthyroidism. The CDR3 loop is CSVYSGRDFPHNNEQFF. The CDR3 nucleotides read TGCAGCGTCTATAGCGGGAGGGATTTCCCTCACAACAATGAGCAGTTCTTC.